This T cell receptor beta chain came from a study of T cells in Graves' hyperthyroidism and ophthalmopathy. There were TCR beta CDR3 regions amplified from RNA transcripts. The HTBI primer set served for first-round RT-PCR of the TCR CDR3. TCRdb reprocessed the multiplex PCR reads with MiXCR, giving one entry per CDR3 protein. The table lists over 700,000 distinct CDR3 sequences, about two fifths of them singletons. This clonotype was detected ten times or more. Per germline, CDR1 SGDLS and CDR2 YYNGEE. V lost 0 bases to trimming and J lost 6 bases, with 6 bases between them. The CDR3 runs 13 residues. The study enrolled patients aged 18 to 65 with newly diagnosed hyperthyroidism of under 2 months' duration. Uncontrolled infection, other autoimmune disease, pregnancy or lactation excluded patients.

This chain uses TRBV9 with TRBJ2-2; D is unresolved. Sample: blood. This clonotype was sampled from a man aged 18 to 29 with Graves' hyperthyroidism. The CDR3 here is CASSVGLAGELFF. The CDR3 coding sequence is TGTGCCAGCAGCGTAGGTTTAGCCGGGGAGCTGTTTTTT.